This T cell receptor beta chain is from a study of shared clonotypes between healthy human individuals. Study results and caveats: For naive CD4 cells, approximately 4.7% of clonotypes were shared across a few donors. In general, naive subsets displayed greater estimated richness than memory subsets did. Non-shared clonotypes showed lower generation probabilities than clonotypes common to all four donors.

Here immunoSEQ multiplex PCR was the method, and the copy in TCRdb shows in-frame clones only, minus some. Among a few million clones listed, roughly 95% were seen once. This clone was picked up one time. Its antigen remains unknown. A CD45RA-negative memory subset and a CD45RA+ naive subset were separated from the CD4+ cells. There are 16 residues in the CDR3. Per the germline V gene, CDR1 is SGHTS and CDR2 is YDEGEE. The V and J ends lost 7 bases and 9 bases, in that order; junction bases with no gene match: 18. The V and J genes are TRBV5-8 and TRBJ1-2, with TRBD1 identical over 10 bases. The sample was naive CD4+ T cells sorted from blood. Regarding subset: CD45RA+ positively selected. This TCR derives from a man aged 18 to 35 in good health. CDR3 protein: CASGTASTGGLLRYTF. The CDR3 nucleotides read TGTGCCAGCGGGACGGCCTCGACAGGGGGCCTTCTGCGCTACACCTTC.